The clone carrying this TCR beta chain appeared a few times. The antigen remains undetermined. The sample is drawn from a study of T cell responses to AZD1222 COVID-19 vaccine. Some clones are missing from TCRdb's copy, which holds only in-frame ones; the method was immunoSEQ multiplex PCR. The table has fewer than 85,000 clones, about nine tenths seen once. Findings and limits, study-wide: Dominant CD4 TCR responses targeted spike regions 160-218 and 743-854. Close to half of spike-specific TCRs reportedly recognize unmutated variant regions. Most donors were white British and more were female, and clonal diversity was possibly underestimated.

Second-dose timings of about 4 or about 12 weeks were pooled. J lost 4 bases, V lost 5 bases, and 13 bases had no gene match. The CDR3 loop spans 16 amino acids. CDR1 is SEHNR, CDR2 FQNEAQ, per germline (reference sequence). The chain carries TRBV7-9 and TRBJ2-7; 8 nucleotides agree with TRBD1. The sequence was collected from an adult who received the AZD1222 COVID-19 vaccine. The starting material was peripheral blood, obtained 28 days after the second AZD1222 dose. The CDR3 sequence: CASSSGPGQGAYEQYF. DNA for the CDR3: TGTGCCAGCAGCAGCGGCCCCGGACAGGGTGCGTACGAGCAGTACTTC.